This T cell receptor (beta chain) was retrieved from a study of T cell responses to AZD1222 COVID-19 vaccine. At the level of the study: Second doses were pooled across both intervals (about 4 or about 12 weeks).

The length of the CDR3 is 15 residues. V gave up 3 bases and J gave up 4 bases; unmatched junction bases: 8. Per germline, CDR1 SGHRS and CDR2 YFSETQ. Comments on this clone: Antigen specificity is unknown.

Sequencing used immunoSEQ multiplex PCR; TCRdb keeps in-frame clones, though not all of them. The table has about 120,000 clones, roughly 90% seen once. Study conclusions and caveats: At baseline, seropositivity was found in only six or seven AZD1222 recipients. It should be noted that donors were predominantly white British and more often female, and clonal diversity was possibly underestimated.

This clonotype originated in an adult in good health. The source material was peripheral blood, sampled on day 0 of AZD1222 vaccination. The V call is TRBV5-1, the J call TRBJ2-7; TRBD1 agrees at 9 bases. This chain's CDR3 is CASSYLPGQGYEQYF. The CDR3 coding sequence is TGCGCCAGCAGCTACCTCCCGGGACAGGGTTACGAGCAGTACTTC.